This T cell receptor beta chain was found in a study of a mutant IDH1 vaccine in newly diagnosed glioma. Across the study: Patients got their first vaccination 4-6 weeks after radiotherapy alone, or with temozolomide cycles.

This CDR3 has 14 residues. Germline V gives CDR1 MDHEN, CDR2 SYDVKM. Trimming left V 5 bases short and J 3 bases short, with 14 bases between. This clone appeared a single time. Its target is not known. Findings and limits, study-wide: Apparently, pseudoprogression bore no relation to changes among the top peripheral T cell clonotypes.

As to time point: week 5, during vaccination. A 20-mer mutant IDH1 peptide at 300 ug was injected subcutaneously with topical imiquimod. The data were produced by immunoSEQ multiplex PCR, yet TCRdb's version contains in-frame clones alone and is incomplete. This sample has more than 25,000 clones; approximately 90% occur once, and the top ten carry around 3%. The sample was peripheral blood mononuclear cells (PBMCs), taken from a glioma patient whose treatment included an IDH1 peptide vaccine. The TCR originated in a woman in her thirties or forties with glioma. Some clones in this sample may be carry-over from other donors' samples. V gene TRBV28 combines with J gene TRBJ2-7; TRBD1 is a possible D gene (6 bases). CDR3 bases: TGTGCCAGCAGTCCGGGACATATGAGCTACGAGCAGTACTTC. Its translation: CASSPGHMSYEQYF.